Listed below are T cell receptor beta chains from one sample, sequenced in a study of T cells in Graves' hyperthyroidism and ophthalmopathy. TCRdb re-analysed the multiplex PCR reads in MiXCR, keeping a single row per CDR3 protein. The table has around 700,000 distinct CDR3 sequences, 35% seen once. Sequenced input: blood. The receptors shown here come from a woman in her thirties or forties with Graves' hyperthyroidism. Both conserved end residues are part of each CDR3. Each record gives: clone size, D gene, CDR3 length, V gene, J gene, CDR3 DNA, CDR3 protein. D genes are given only for firm matches. Clone sizes are given selectively: once, few, many, or a class where the clone is expanded.

clone size: NA; D gene: NA; CDR3 length: 18; V gene: TRBV7-8; J gene: TRBJ2-5; CDR3 DNA: TGCGCCAGCAGCCAAGTTATTCGAACACAGGGCGCTCGAGAGACCCAGTACTTC; CDR3 protein: CASSQVIRTQGARETQYF
clone size: many; D gene: TRBD1; CDR3 length: 14; V gene: TRBV20-1; J gene: TRBJ1-6; CDR3 DNA: TGCAGTGCTAGAGCTGGGACAGGGAATTCACCCCTCCACTTT; CDR3 protein: CSARAGTGNSPLHF
clone size: NA; D gene: NA; CDR3 length: 16; V gene: TRBV2; J gene: TRBJ1-1; CDR3 DNA: TGTGCCAGCAGTTTACAACTCCCAGCGGAGGGCACTGAAGCTTTCTTT; CDR3 protein: CASSLQLPAEGTEAFF
clone size: many; D gene: NA; CDR3 length: 10; V gene: TRBV7-2; J gene: TRBJ1-1; CDR3 DNA: TGTGCCAGCAGCTTTTTCGAAGCTTTCTTT; CDR3 protein: CASSFFEAFF
clone size: many; D gene: TRBD1; CDR3 length: 15; V gene: TRBV19; J gene: TRBJ1-2; CDR3 DNA: TGTGCCAGTAGTATGACCGGTAGACAGGGCTATGGCTACACCTTC; CDR3 protein: CASSMTGRQGYGYTF
clone size: NA; D gene: NA; CDR3 length: 13; V gene: TRBV28; J gene: TRBJ1-2; CDR3 DNA: TGTGCCAGCAGTCAACGAGGACAGTTCGGCTACACCTTC; CDR3 protein: CASSQRGQFGYTF
clone size: many; D gene: NA; CDR3 length: 12; V gene: TRBV10-2; J gene: TRBJ2-5; CDR3 DNA: TGCGCCAGCAGTGAGTCCTTGGAGACCCAGTACTTC; CDR3 protein: CASSESLETQYF
clone size: many; D gene: NA; CDR3 length: 14; V gene: TRBV4-3; J gene: TRBJ1-2; CDR3 DNA: TGCGCCAGCAGCCAAGTGTTCAGGGAGGTTGGCTACACCTTC; CDR3 protein: CASSQVFREVGYTF
clone size: NA; D gene: NA; CDR3 length: 13; V gene: TRBV2; J gene: TRBJ1-5; CDR3 DNA: TGTGCCAGCAGGGGAGATAGCGGGCAGCCCCAGCATTTT; CDR3 protein: CASRGDSGQPQHF
clone size: NA; D gene: NA; CDR3 length: 13; V gene: TRBV15; J gene: TRBJ1-2; CDR3 DNA: TGTGCCACCAGCAGAGTGGGCCGGGACGGCTACACCTTC; CDR3 protein: CATSRVGRDGYTF